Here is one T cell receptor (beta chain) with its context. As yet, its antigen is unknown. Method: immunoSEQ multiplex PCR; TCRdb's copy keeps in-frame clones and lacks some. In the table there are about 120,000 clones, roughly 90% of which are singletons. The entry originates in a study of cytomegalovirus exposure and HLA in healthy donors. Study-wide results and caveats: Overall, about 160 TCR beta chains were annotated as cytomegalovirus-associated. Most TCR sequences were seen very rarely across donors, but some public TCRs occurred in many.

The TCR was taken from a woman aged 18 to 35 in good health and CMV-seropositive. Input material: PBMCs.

In nucleotides, the CDR3 is TGTGCCAGTAGTCAGTCAGTTGAAGCTTTCTTT. Protein: CASSQSVEAFF. The chain recombines TRBV19 with TRBJ1-1; no definite D call. Germline CDR1 reads LNHDA; CDR2 reads SQIVND (reference sequence). This CDR3 is 11 amino acids long. V was clipped by 5 bases and J by 7 bases, with 8 bases between them. The full variable domain, completed using reference TRBV19 and TRBJ1-1, is DGGITQSPKYLFRKEGQNVTLSCEQNLNHDAMYWYRQDPGQGLRLIYYSQIVNDFQKGDIAEGYSVSREKKESFPLTVTSAQKNPTAFYLCASSQSVEAFFGQGTRLTVV.